The clone carrying this TCR beta chain has ten or more counts. The CDR3 runs to 15 residues. Germline values: CDR1 DFQATT, CDR2 SNEGSKA (reference sequence). With 5 bases removed from V and 3 bases from J, the gap between germline ends came to 17 bases. This entry comes from a study of T cells in Graves' hyperthyroidism and ophthalmopathy. Turning to the study itself: Prior to any treatment, at the point of initial diagnosis, peripheral blood was collected.

TCR beta CDR3 regions were amplified from RNA transcripts. HTBI primers were the set used in a first-round RT-PCR of the TCR CDR3. TCRdb ran MiXCR on the multiplex PCR reads and lists one entry per CDR3 protein. The sample holds under 400,000 distinct CDR3 sequences; about a sixth are singletons and the top ten take approximately 30%. Sequenced sample: blood. The V call is TRBV20-1, the J call TRBJ2-4; no reliable D call. This receptor was identified in a woman between 18 and 29 years old with Graves' hyperthyroidism that later progressed to Graves' ophthalmopathy. The CDR3 DNA reads as TGCAGTGCTCCCTGGACCCAGAGTGGCAAAAACATTCAGTACTTC. It codes for CSAPWTQSGKNIQYF.